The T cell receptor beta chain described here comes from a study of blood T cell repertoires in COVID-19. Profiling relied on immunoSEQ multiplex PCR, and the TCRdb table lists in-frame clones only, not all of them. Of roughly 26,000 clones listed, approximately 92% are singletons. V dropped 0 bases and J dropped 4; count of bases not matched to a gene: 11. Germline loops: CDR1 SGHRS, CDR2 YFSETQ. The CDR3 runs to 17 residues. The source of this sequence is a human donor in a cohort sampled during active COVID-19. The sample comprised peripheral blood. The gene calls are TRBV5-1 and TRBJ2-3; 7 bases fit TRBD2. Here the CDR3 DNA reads TGCGCCAGCAGCTTGGAGGCTAGCGGCCTAGCGTCAGATACGCAGTATTTT. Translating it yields CASSLEASGLASDTQYF.